This passage covers 3 T cell receptor beta chains from one sample sequenced in a study of blood T cell repertoires in COVID-19. Libraries were prepared by immunoSEQ multiplex PCR; TCRdb keeps only in-frame clonotypes and omits some of them. The repertoire includes 300,000 to 350,000 clones, 65% to 90% of them detected once, and about 4.2% sits in the top ten. Sample: PBMCs or T cells enriched from blood (not recorded which). The receptors originated from a woman in her thirties or forties with acute COVID-19.

This chain links TRBV5-5 with TRBJ2-1, with 12 positions matching TRBD2. Looked up from germline, CDR1 is SGHKS and CDR2 is YYEKEE (reference sequence). The CDR3 covers 15 residues. The V gene end was trimmed by 7 bases and the J gene end by 4 bases; junction bases not matched to a gene: 6. The DNA for the CDR3 is TGTGCCAGCGAGACTAGCGGGGGTGCATACAATGAGCAGTTCTTC. It encodes CASETSGGAYNEQFF.

The rearrangement links TRBV11-1 to TRBJ1-1; 11 nucleotides align to TRBD1. Germline loops: CDR1 SGHAT, CDR2 FQDESV (reference sequence). The V gene end was trimmed by 1 base and the J gene end by 11 bases; junction bases not matched to a gene: 9. The CDR3 covers 15 residues. CDR3 residues: CASSLGRDRGSPAFF. The CDR3 DNA reads as TGTGCCAGCAGCTTAGGCCGGGACAGGGGGTCGCCGGCTTTCTTT.

This clone was seen once. V usage is TRBV5-5 and J usage is TRBJ2-2; 8 bases are a match to TRBD2. Germline V gene data show CDR1 as SGHKS and CDR2 as YYEKEE (reference sequence). The CDR3 consists of 15 residues. V was pared by 4 bases and J by 1 base, with 3 bases of the junction left unmatched. This CDR3 is CASSERGRNTGELFF. The CDR3 nucleotides read TGTGCCAGCAGCGAGCGGGGGCGGAACACCGGGGAGCTGTTTTTT.